These 11 T cell receptor beta chains came from one sample sequenced in a study of blood T cell repertoires in COVID-19. The repertoire was sequenced with immunoSEQ multiplex PCR; TCRdb's copy has only in-frame clones and lacks some. The sample carries under 130,000 clones, around 81% recorded once. Source material: peripheral blood. The receptors here all came from a woman in her 70s with acute or convalescent COVID-19.

CDR3 sequence: CASSAGAGVNQPQHF. Here the CDR3 DNA reads TGTGCCAGCAGCGCTGGGGCTGGGGTAAATCAGCCCCAGCATTTT. The gene calls are TRBV9 and TRBJ1-5, with D possibly TRBD1 on 5 matching bases. The CDR3 runs to 15 residues. V gave up 3 bases and J gave up 4 bases, with 14 bases separating them. Germline CDR1 is SGDLS and CDR2 is YYNGEE. Using reference TRBV9 and TRBJ1-5 for the parts outside the CDR3, the full variable domain is DSGVTQTPKHLITATGQRVTLRCSPRSGDLSVYWYQQSLDQGLQFLIQYYNGEERAKGNILERFSAQQFPDLHSELNLSSLELGDSALYFCASSAGAGVNQPQHFGDGTRLSIL.

V gene TRBV24-1 combines with J gene TRBJ1-5; no firm D call. The ends were cut back, 4 bases at V and 7 bases at J, with 10 bases in the middle. CDR3 size: 13 residues. Germline CDR1 and CDR2: KGHDR and SFDVKD. In DNA, the CDR3 is TGTGCCACCAGTGACTACTCCTGGCAGCCCCAGCATTTT. It codes for CATSDYSWQPQHF.

The rearrangement links TRBV4-3 to TRBJ2-3; no reliable D call. Per germline, CDR1 LGHNA and CDR2 YSLEER. The CDR3 consists of 16 residues. Trimming took 0 bases from V and 0 from J, leaving 10 bases between them. This CDR3 is CASSQDPMGSTDTQYF. The CDR3 coding sequence is TGCGCCAGCAGCCAAGATCCCATGGGCAGCACAGATACGCAGTATTTT.

This clone was counted only a few times. V is TRBV3-1 (or the pseudogene TRBV3-2) and J is TRBJ1-1; tentative D call: TRBD1 (5 bases). Germline CDR1 reads LGHDT; CDR2 reads YNNKEL (reference sequence). V was trimmed by 6 bases and J by 1 base, leaving 12 bases between them. The CDR3 consists of 14 residues. The CDR3 reads CASRPSDKNTEAFF. DNA for the CDR3: TGTGCCAGCAGACCGTCGGACAAGAACACTGAAGCTTTCTTT.

The CDR3 region has the DNA TGTGCCAGTAGTTCCTCCGGGACAGAGAACACTGAAGCTTTCTTT. This sequence encodes CASSSSGTENTEAFF. The chain employs TRBV19 and TRBJ1-1; TRBD1 matches 7 bases. This CDR3 comprises 15 residues. V shed 5 bases and J 1 base; nucleotides not matched to a gene: 7. The germline V gene has CDR1 LNHDA and CDR2 SQIVND (reference sequence).

This chain connects TRBV21-1 to TRBJ2-7; the DNA was not compared with TRBD2, the D call given in the table. TRBV21-1 is deemed a pseudogene. CDR3 length: 18 residues. The CDR3 coding sequence is TGTGCCAGCAGCAAGCCTAACTTGACTAGCGAAGACTCCTACGAGCAGTACTTC. Residues: CASSKPNLTSEDSYEQYF.

This clone was found a few times. The genes are TRBV7-9 and TRBJ1-2; 8 nucleotides match TRBD1. The J segment lost 8 bases and the V segment lost 2 bases, leaving 10 bases of the junction unmatched. Germline loops: CDR1 SEHNR, CDR2 FQNEAQ (reference sequence). This CDR3 contains 15 residues. The CDR3 bases are TGTGCCAGCAGCTTATTCGGGACAGGAACTAACGGCTACACCTTC. It codes for CASSLFGTGTNGYTF.

DNA of the CDR3: TGTGCCAGCAGTTTGGGGCAGGGTGCCTACGAGCAGTACTTC. Protein product: CASSLGQGAYEQYF. This chain joins TRBV28 and TRBJ2-7, with D possibly TRBD1 on 5 matching bases. CDR1 and CDR2 (germline): MDHEN, SYDVKM. Trimming removed 3 bases at V and 2 bases at J, with 11 bases between. This CDR3 is built from 14 residues.

V and J are TRBV9 and TRBJ1-6, with TRBD1 matching 10 bases. In germline, CDR1 is SGDLS, CDR2 YYNGEE. The CDR3 is made up of 15 amino acids. The V and J ends lost 3 bases and 10 bases, in that order; junction bases with no gene match: 7. CDR3 protein: CASSERDRGGSPLHF. CDR3 nucleotides: TGTGCCAGCAGCGAACGGGACAGGGGTGGATCACCCCTCCACTTT.

V and J are TRBV5-6 and TRBJ1-1; no firm D call. Deletions cut 2 bases from V and 0 bases from J, with 11 bases between. Per the germline V gene, CDR1 is SGHDT and CDR2 is YYEEEE. The CDR3 is 15 residues long. For the CDR3, the DNA is TGTGCCAGCAGCTTTCGCGAGAGATTGAACACTGAAGCTTTCTTT. It yields the protein CASSFRERLNTEAFF.

V and J are TRBV4-1 and TRBJ1-2, with TRBD1 as a possible D gene (5 bases). The CDR3 covers 15 residues. In germline, CDR1 is MGHRA, CDR2 YSYEKL. The germline V and J ends were trimmed by 0 bases and 2 bases, with 10 bases remaining between them. This chain's CDR3 is CASSQDPRGNYGYTF. The CDR3 nucleotides are TGCGCCAGCAGCCAAGACCCTCGGGGGAACTATGGCTACACCTTC.